The next 9 T cell receptor beta chains were all read from a single sample in a study of T cells in Graves' hyperthyroidism and ophthalmopathy. Amplified TCR beta CDR3 regions derived from RNA transcripts. The HTBI primer set was used in a first-round RT-PCR of the TCR CDR3. TCRdb processed the multiplex PCR reads anew with MiXCR; each CDR3 protein has one entry. This sample yields almost 500,000 distinct CDR3 sequences, of which 20% to 25% are seen a single time; approximately 49% belongs to the top ten. Sequencing input: blood. The receptors shown here come from a woman between 65 and 79 years old with Graves' ophthalmopathy.

This clonotype was counted a few times. The genes are TRBV20-1 and TRBJ2-7; 9 nucleotides align to TRBD2. Germline CDR1 DFQATT, CDR2 SNEGSKA (reference sequence). The V gene end was trimmed by 1 base and the J gene end by 4 bases; junction bases not matched to a gene: 11. The CDR3 runs to 16 residues. CDR3 loop: CSARVVTSGSGYEQYF. DNA of the CDR3: TGCAGTGCTAGAGTCGTGACTAGCGGTTCGGGGTACGAGCAGTACTTC.

J is TRBJ1-1 and V is TRBV3-1, with D possibly being TRBD1 (5 bases). This CDR3 is 17 amino acids long. The ends were cut back, 2 bases at V and 1 base at J, with 17 bases in the middle. The V gene's germline CDR1 is LGHDT and CDR2 YNNKEL (reference sequence). CDR3: CASSQFSRGLPNTEAFF. CDR3 nucleotide sequence: TGTGCCAGCAGCCAATTCAGCCGGGGCCTCCCGAACACTGAAGCTTTCTTT.

This clonotype occurred many times. The J gene is TRBJ1-1, the V gene TRBV2; 7 nucleotides agree with TRBD1. The CDR3 sequence is 14 residues long. Germline V gives CDR1 SNHLY, CDR2 FYNNEI. Trimming at V came to 6 bases and at J to 5 bases, leaving 9 bases not matched to a gene. The DNA for the CDR3 is TGTGCCAGCAGAGAGACGACAGGGCGGACTGAAGCTTTCTTT. As protein: CASRETTGRTEAFF.

There are many counts of this clonotype. The chain uses TRBV12-3 or TRBV12-4 and TRBJ2-1; D call uncertain. This CDR3 has 13 amino acids. Trimming cost V 6 bases and J 4 bases, with 10 bases left between them. The CDR3 DNA is TGTGCCAGCAGCTCTCAGTTTTACAATGAGCAGTTCTTC. This codes for CASSSQFYNEQFF.

There are many counts of this clonotype. The chain links TRBV12-5 to TRBJ2-5; no definite D call. The CDR3 consists of 11 residues. Germline-derived CDR1 and CDR2 are LGHNT and FRNRAP. V was trimmed by 3 bases and J by 1 base, leaving 0 bases between them. The CDR3 loop is CASGFQETQYF. CDR3 in DNA: TGTGCTAGTGGTTTCCAAGAGACCCAGTACTTC.

This clonotype turned up a few times. The chain is built from TRBV29-1 and TRBJ2-7, with 10 nucleotides matching TRBD2. There are 13 residues in the CDR3. Germline V gene lookup returns CDR1 SQVTM and CDR2 ANQGSEA. J lost 2 bases, V lost 4 bases, and 2 bases had no gene match. The CDR3: CSVGLAGPYEQYF. Written as DNA, the CDR3 is TGCAGCGTTGGACTAGCGGGCCCCTACGAGCAGTACTTC.

The chain joins TRBV3-1 to TRBJ2-3; 13 bases align to TRBD2. The CDR3 runs to 17 residues. The V and J ends lost 5 bases and 3 bases, in that order; junction bases with no gene match: 8. The germline gives CDR1 LGHDT, CDR2 YNNKEL (reference sequence). CDR3: CASSKGLAGISTDTQYF. The CDR3 DNA sequence: TGTGCCAGCAGCAAGGGACTAGCGGGAATTTCTACAGATACGCAGTATTTT.

The gene calls are TRBV20-1 and TRBJ2-1; the match to TRBD2 covers 8 bases. The ends lost 3 bases at V and 0 bases at J; junction bases unmatched: 4. The germline V gene encodes CDR1 DFQATT and CDR2 SNEGSKA (reference sequence). CDR3 length equals 15 residues. CDR3 nucleotide sequence: TGCAGTGCTAGTGTCGGGGGGGGCTCCTACAATGAGCAGTTCTTC. The encoded protein is CSASVGGGSYNEQFF.

The J gene is TRBJ2-3, the V gene TRBV9, with D perhaps matching TRBD1 or TRBD2 (6 bases each). V gave up 0 bases and J gave up 4 bases, with 15 bases separating them. CDR3 length: 16 amino acids. Germline loops: CDR1 SGDLS, CDR2 YYNGEE. CDR3: CASSVDLRGEADTQYF. Here the CDR3 DNA reads TGTGCCAGCAGCGTAGATCTGAGGGGGGAAGCAGATACGCAGTATTTT. The whole variable domain, remainder taken from reference TRBV9 and TRBJ2-3, is DSGVTQTPKHLITATGQRVTLRCSPRSGDLSVYWYQQSLDQGLQFLIQYYNGEERAKGNILERFSAQQFPDLHSELNLSSLELGDSALYFCASSVDLRGEADTQYFGPGTRLTVL.